This T cell receptor beta chain was profiled in a study of T-cell memory formation after mild COVID-19. About the study: Clusters of TCRs were largely donor specific. Findings and caveats of the study: For contracting clones, CD4+ ones sat mainly in CM and EM, CD8+ in EMRA. Memory sampled before infection contained some responding clones, suggesting cross-reactive memory joined.

Germline lookup yields CDR1 MNHNY and CDR2 SVGAGI (reference sequence). V lost 2 bases to trimming and J lost 5 bases, with 15 bases between them. There are 15 residues in the CDR3. Via MiXCR, TCRdb re-called the 5' RACE reads, giving one row per CDR3 protein. The profile shows just over 400,000 distinct CDR3 sequences, less than 25% of them singletons. A word on this clonotype: The antigen is unknown.

The receptor's source is an adult woman who had mild COVID-19 (a few samples of this study predate the infection). Cell type and time point are not known. Sequences were obtained from PBMCs or a T cell subset sorted from them (not recorded which). The chain links TRBV6-6 to TRBJ1-1, with a possible D match to TRBD1 (6 bases). CDR3 loop: CASSYVTVRGTEAFF. The CDR3, as DNA: TGTGCCAGCAGTTACGTTACAGTGAGGGGGACTGAAGCTTTCTTT.